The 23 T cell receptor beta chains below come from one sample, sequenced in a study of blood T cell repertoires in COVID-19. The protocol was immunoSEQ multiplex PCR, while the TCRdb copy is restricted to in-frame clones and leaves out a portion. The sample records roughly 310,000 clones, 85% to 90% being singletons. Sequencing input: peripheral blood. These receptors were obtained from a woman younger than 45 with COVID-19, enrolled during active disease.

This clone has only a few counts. The CDR3: CASSLLQGGTNEKLFF. The CDR3 DNA follows: TGTGCCAGCAGCCTCCTTCAGGGGGGAACTAATGAAAAACTGTTTTTT. The rearrangement joins TRBV7-9 to TRBJ1-4, with TRBD1 identical over 7 bases. After removal of 5 bases from V and 1 base from J, the junction contained 7 bases not matched to a gene. CDR3 length equals 16 residues. CDR1 and CDR2 from the germline V gene are SEHNR and FQNEAQ (reference sequence). Together with reference TRBV7-9 and TRBJ1-4, the CDR3 gives the full variable domain: DTGVSQNPRHKITKRGQNVTFRCDPISEHNRLYWYRQTLGQGPEFLTYFQNEAQLEKSRLLSDRFSAERPKGSFSTLEIQRTEQGDSAMYLCASSLLQGGTNEKLFFGSGTQLSVL.

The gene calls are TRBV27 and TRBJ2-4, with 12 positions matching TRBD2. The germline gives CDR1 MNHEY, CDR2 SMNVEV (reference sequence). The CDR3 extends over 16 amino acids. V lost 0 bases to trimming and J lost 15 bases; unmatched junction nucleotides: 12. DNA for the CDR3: TGTGCCAGCAGTTTATCGGGCGGGACTAGCGGGTCCCCTCGGTACTTC. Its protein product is CASSLSGGTSGSPRYF.

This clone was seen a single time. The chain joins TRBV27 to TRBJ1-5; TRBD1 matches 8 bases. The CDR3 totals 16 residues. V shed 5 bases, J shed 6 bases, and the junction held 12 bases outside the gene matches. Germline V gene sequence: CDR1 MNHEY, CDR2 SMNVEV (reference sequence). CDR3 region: CASSPSGGSGSQPQHF. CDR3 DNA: TGTGCCAGCAGTCCGTCAGGGGGCTCGGGGAGTCAGCCCCAGCATTTT.

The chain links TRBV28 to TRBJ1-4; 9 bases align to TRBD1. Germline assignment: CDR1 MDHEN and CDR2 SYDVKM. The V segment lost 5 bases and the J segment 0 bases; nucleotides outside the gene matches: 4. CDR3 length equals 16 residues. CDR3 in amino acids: CASSTGGTPTNEKLFF. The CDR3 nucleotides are TGTGCCAGCAGTACAGGGGGCACCCCAACTAATGAAAAACTGTTTTTT.

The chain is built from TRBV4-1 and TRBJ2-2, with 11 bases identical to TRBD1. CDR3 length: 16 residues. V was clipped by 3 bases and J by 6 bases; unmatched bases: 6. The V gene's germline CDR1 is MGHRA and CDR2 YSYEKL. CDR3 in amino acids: CASSHTGQGEAGELFF. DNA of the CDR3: TGCGCCAGCAGCCACACGGGACAGGGGGAGGCCGGGGAGCTGTTTTTT.

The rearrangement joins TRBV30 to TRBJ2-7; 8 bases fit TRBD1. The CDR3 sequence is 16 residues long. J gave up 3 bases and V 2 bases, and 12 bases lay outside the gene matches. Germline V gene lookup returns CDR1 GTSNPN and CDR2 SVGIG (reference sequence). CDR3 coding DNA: TGTGCCTGGAGTCTGCGGACAGGGCAAGTCGGCTACGAGCAGTACTTC. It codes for CAWSLRTGQVGYEQYF. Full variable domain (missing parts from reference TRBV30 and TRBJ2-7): SQTIHQWPATLVQPVGSPLSLECTVEGTSNPNLYWYRQAAGRGLQLLFYSVGIGQISSEVPQNLSASRPQDRQFILSSKKLLLSDSGFYLCAWSLRTGQVGYEQYFGPGTRLTVT.

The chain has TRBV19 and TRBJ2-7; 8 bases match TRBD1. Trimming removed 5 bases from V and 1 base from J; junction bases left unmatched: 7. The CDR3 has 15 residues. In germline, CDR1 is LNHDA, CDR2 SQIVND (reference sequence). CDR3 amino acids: CASSGPGTGSYEQYF. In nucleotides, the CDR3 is TGTGCCAGTAGTGGTCCCGGGACAGGATCCTACGAGCAGTACTTC.

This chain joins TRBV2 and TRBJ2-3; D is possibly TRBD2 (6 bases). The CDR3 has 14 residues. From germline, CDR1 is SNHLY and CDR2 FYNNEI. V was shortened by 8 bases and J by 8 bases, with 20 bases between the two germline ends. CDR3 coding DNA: TGTGCCAGCCGGGATGCGGGACTGCAGGTTACGCAGTATTTT. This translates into CASRDAGLQVTQYF.

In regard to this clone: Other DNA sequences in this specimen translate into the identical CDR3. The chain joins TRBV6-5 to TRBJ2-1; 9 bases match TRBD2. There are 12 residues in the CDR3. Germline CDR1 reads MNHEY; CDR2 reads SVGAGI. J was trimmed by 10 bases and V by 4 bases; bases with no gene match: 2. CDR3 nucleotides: TGTGCCAGCAGTTTAGCGGGAGTGGAGCAGTTCTTC. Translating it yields CASSLAGVEQFF.

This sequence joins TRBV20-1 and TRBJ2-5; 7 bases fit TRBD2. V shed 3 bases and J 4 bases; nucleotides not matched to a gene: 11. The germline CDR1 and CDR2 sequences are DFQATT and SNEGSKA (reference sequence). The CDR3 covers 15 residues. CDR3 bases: TGCAGTGCTAGTTTACGAGCGGGAAATTCAGAGACCCAGTACTTC. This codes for CSASLRAGNSETQYF.

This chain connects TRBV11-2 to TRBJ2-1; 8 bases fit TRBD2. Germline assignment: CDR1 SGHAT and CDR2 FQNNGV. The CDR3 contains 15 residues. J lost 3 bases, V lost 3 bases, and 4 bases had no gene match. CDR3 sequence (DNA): TGTGCCAGCAGCTTGGGGACTAGAAACTACAATGAGCAGTTCTTC. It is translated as CASSLGTRNYNEQFF.

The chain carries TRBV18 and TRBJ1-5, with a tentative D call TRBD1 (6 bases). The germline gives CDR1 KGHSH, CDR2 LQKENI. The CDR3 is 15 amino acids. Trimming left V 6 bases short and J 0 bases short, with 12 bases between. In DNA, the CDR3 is TGTGCCAGCTCCCCGGACAGCCCTAGCAATCAGCCCCAGCATTTT. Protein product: CASSPDSPSNQPQHF.

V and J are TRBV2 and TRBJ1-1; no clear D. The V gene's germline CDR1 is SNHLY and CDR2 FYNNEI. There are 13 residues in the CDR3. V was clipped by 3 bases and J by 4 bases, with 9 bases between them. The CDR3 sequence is CASSDSVRTEAFF. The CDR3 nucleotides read TGTGCCAGCAGTGACTCAGTCCGCACTGAAGCTTTCTTT.

CDR3 sequence reads: CASSLGRQVEAFF. As DNA, the CDR3 is TGTGCCAGCAGCCTCGGCCGACAGGTTGAAGCTTTCTTT. V is TRBV7-2 and J is TRBJ1-1; a possible D gene is TRBD1 (6 bases). The CDR3 runs 13 residues. The V gene's germline CDR1 is SGHTA and CDR2 FQGNSA. The V gene lost 5 bases and the J gene lost 7 bases, with 14 bases spanning the gap.

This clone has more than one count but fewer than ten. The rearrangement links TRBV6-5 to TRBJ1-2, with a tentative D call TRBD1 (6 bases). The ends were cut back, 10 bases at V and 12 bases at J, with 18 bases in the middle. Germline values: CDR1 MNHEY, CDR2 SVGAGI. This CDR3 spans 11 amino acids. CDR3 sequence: CATLMGAANTF. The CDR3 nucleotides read TGTGCCACCCTGATGGGGGCCGCGAACACCTTC.

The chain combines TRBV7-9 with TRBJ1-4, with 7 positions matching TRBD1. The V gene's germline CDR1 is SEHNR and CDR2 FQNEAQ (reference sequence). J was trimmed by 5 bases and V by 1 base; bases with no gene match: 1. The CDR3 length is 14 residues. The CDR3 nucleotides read TGTGCCAGCAGCTTAGGGGACAGAAATGAAAAACTGTTTTTT. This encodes CASSLGDRNEKLFF.

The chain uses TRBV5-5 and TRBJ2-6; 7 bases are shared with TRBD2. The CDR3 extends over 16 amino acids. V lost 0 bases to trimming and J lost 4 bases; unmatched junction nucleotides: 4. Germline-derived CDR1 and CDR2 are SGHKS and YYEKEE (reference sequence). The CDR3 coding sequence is TGTGCCAGCAGCTTGGTAGCGGGTACCGGGGCCAACGTCCTGACTTTC. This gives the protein CASSLVAGTGANVLTF.

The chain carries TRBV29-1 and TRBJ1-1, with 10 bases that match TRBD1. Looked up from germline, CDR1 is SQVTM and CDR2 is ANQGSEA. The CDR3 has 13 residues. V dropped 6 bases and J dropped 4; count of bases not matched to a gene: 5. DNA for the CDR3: TGCAGCGTGGGGACAGGGGACGGCACTGAAGCTTTCTTT. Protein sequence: CSVGTGDGTEAFF.

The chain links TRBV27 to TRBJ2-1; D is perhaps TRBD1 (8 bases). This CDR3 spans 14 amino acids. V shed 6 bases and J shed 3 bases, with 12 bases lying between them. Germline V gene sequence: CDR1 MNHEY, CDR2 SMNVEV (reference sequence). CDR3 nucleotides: TGTGCCAGCAGACAGGGGGGGGACTACAATGAGCAGTTCTTC. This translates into CASRQGGDYNEQFF.

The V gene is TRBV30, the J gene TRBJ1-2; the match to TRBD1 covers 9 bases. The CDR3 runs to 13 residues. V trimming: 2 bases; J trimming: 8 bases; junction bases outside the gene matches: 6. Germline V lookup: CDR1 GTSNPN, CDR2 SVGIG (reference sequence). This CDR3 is CAWSPDRGFGYTF. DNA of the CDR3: TGTGCCTGGAGTCCGGACAGGGGTTTCGGCTACACCTTC.

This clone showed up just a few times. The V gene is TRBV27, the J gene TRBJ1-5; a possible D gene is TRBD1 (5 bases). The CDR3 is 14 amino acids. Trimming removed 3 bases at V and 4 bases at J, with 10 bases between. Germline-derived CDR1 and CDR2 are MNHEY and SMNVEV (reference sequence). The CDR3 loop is CASSLSRANQPQHF. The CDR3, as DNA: TGTGCCAGCAGTTTGAGCAGGGCAAATCAGCCCCAGCATTTT.

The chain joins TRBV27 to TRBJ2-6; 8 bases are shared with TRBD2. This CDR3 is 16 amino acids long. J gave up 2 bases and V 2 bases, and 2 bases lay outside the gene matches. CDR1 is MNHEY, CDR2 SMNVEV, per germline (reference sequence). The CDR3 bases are TGTGCCAGCAGTTTAGTAGCGGGACCTGGGGCCAACGTCCTGACTTTC. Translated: CASSLVAGPGANVLTF.

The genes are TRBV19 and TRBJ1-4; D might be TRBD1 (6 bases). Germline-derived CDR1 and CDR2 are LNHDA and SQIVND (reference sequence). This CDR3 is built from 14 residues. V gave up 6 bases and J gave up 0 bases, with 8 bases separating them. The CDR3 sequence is CASSHRATNEKLFF. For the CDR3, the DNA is TGTGCCAGTAGCCACAGGGCAACTAATGAAAAACTGTTTTTT. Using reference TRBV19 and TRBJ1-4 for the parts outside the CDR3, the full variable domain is DGGITQSPKYLFRKEGQNVTLSCEQNLNHDAMYWYRQDPGQGLRLIYYSQIVNDFQKGDIAEGYSVSREKKESFPLTVTSAQKNPTAFYLCASSHRATNEKLFFGSGTQLSVL.